Below, 8 T cell receptor beta chains from the same sample are listed, as sequenced in a study of blood T cell repertoires in COVID-19. The assay was immunoSEQ multiplex PCR, and TCRdb's table has in-frame clones only and misses some. The sample consists of 300,000 to 400,000 clones, approximately 92% of them appearing once. Material for sequencing was PBMCs or T cells enriched from blood (not recorded which). The receptors shown here come from a young man who had recovered from COVID-19.

This sequence joins TRBV6-5 and TRBJ1-4, with TRBD1 matching over 7 bases. Germline V gene sequence: CDR1 MNHEY, CDR2 SVGAGI. J gave up 3 bases and V 1 base, and 5 bases lay outside the gene matches. This CDR3 contains 16 residues. CDR3 in amino acids: CASSYWDRRSNEKLFF. In DNA form, the CDR3 reads TGTGCCAGCAGTTACTGGGACAGAAGATCTAATGAAAAACTGTTTTTT.

The chain uses TRBV7-2 and TRBJ1-1; a weak D match, TRBD1 (5 bases). Looked up from germline, CDR1 is SGHTA and CDR2 is FQGNSA. The CDR3 extends over 13 amino acids. Trimming took 1 base from V and 10 from J, leaving 13 bases between them. CDR3 protein: CASSLGPHQGAFF. For the CDR3, the DNA is TGTGCCAGCAGCTTAGGGCCCCATCAGGGAGCTTTCTTT.

The chain has TRBV9 and TRBJ1-3, with 11 bases identical to TRBD1. CDR1 and CDR2 from the germline V gene are SGDLS and YYNGEE. With 1 base clipped from V and 2 bases from J, the junction kept 5 bases outside the gene matches. The CDR3 extends over 17 amino acids. The CDR3 loop reads CASSVYRGQGAGNTIYF. The CDR3 DNA is TGTGCCAGCAGCGTATATAGGGGACAGGGGGCTGGAAACACCATATATTTT.

The genes are TRBV7-9 and TRBJ1-4; D uncertain. The germline V gene encodes CDR1 SEHNR and CDR2 FQNEAQ (reference sequence). Trimming removed 6 bases from V and 8 bases from J, with 19 bases in between. The CDR3 spans 15 residues. This CDR3 is CASRSLRDFEEKLFF. In nucleotides, the CDR3 is TGTGCCAGCAGATCTCTGAGAGATTTCGAGGAAAAACTGTTTTTT.

This chain links TRBV5-1 with TRBJ1-2; 11 bases are a match to TRBD1. Germline CDR1 is SGHRS and CDR2 is YFSETQ. The CDR3 is 16 residues long. The V segment lost 1 base and the J segment 3 bases; nucleotides outside the gene matches: 5. CDR3 loop: CASSLTGQGADYGYTF. The CDR3 coding sequence is TGCGCCAGCAGCTTGACCGGACAGGGGGCGGACTATGGCTACACCTTC.

The J gene is TRBJ1-1, the V gene TRBV6-5; D gene unclear. The CDR3 has 13 residues. Germline CDR1 MNHEY, CDR2 SVGAGI. V was trimmed by 7 bases and J by 0 bases, leaving 9 bases between them. In DNA, the CDR3 is TGTGCCAGCAAGTTGGAGTTGAACACTGAAGCTTTCTTT. Amino acids: CASKLELNTEAFF.

This chain links TRBV5-1 with TRBJ2-5, with TRBD2 identical over 9 bases. In germline, CDR1 is SGHRS, CDR2 YFSETQ. With V trimmed by 0 bases and J by 7 bases, 13 bases remained unmatched. This CDR3 is 17 amino acids long. CDR3 bases: TGCGCCAGCAGCTTGGGCGGGGCCGGTAGCGGGAGCGGGACCCAGTACTTC. Translating it yields CASSLGGAGSGSGTQYF.

The V call is TRBV18, the J call TRBJ1-2, with D unclear. The V and J ends lost 6 bases and 3 bases respectively, with 11 bases between them. The CDR3 sequence is 13 residues long. Germline CDR1 is KGHSH and CDR2 is LQKENI. CDR3 loop: CASSPLSDYGYTF. In nucleotides, the CDR3 is TGTGCCAGCTCTCCCCTCAGTGACTATGGCTACACCTTC. The full variable domain, its missing parts supplied by reference TRBV18 and TRBJ1-2, is NAGVMQNPRHLVRRRGQEARLRCSPMKGHSHVYWYRQLPEEGLKFMVYLQKENIIDESGMPKERFSAEFPKEGPSILRIQQVVRGDSAAYFCASSPLSDYGYTFGSGTRLTVV.